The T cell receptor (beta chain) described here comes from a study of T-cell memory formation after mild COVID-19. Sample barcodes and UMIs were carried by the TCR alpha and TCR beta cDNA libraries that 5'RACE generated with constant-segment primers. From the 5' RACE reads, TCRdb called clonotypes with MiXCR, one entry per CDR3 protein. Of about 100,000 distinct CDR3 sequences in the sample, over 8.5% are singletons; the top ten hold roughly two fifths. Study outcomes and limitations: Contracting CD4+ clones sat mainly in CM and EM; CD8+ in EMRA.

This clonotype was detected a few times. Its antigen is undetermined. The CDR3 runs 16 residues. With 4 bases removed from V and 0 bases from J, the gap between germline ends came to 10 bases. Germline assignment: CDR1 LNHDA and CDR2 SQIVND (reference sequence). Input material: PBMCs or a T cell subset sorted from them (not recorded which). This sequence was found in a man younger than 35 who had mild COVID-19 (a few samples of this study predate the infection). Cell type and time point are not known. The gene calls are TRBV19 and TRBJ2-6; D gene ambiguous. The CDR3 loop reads CASSNTANSGANVLTF. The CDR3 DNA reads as TGTGCCAGTAGTAACACAGCGAACTCTGGGGCCAACGTCCTGACTTTC.